The next 18 T cell receptor beta chains were all read from a single sample in a study of OX40 agonist ivuxolimab in advanced cancers. Some clones are missing from TCRdb's copy, which holds only in-frame ones; the method was immunoSEQ multiplex PCR. The sample shows around 51,000 clones, almost 90% of them seen only once. The starting material was CD4+ or CD8+ T cells sorted from blood, obtained in a trial of the OX40 agonist ivuxolimab. Receptor source: an adult with an advanced solid tumor such as melanoma, head and neck, liver or kidney cancer.

The DNA of the CDR3 is TGTGCCAGCAGTACTGACAGGGTAGGGACTAGATTCTACAATGAGCAGTTCTTC. The encoded protein is CASSTDRVGTRFYNEQFF. The chain combines TRBV27 with TRBJ2-1; perhaps TRBD2 as D (8 bases). The germline gives CDR1 MNHEY, CDR2 SMNVEV (reference sequence). V was cut by 5 bases and J by 3 bases, with 23 bases left in between. CDR3 length: 18 amino acids.

The rearrangement joins TRBV18 to TRBJ2-3, with 7 bases lining up with TRBD1. The CDR3 consists of 17 residues. V was pared by 3 bases and J by 2 bases, with 11 bases of the junction left unmatched. The germline V gene has CDR1 KGHSH and CDR2 LQKENI. The CDR3 sequence is CASSPLQGQWTTDTQYF. CDR3 coding DNA: TGTGCCAGCTCACCCTTACAGGGACAGTGGACCACAGATACGCAGTATTTT. The full variable domain, completed using reference TRBV18 and TRBJ2-3, is NAGVMQNPRHLVRRRGQEARLRCSPMKGHSHVYWYRQLPEEGLKFMVYLQKENIIDESGMPKERFSAEFPKEGPSILRIQQVVRGDSAAYFCASSPLQGQWTTDTQYFGPGTRLTVL.

The chain links TRBV7-9 to TRBJ1-2; TRBD1 might be the D (5 bases). V shed 1 base and J shed 9 bases, with 21 bases lying between them. The CDR3 has 16 amino acids. Per the germline V gene, CDR1 is SEHNR and CDR2 is FQNEAQ (reference sequence). The CDR3 region has the DNA TGTGCCAGCAGCTTAGTCCGCAGGGAAAGGAACGATAGCTACACCTTC. This codes for CASSLVRRERNDSYTF.

V gene TRBV2 combines with J gene TRBJ1-5; 7 nucleotides agree with TRBD1. Germline CDR1 is SNHLY and CDR2 is FYNNEI. The V gene end was trimmed by 4 bases and the J gene end by 5 bases; junction bases not matched to a gene: 2. The CDR3 runs 13 residues. The chain's CDR3 is CASSGTGHQPQHF. CDR3 in DNA: TGTGCCAGCAGTGGGACAGGACATCAGCCCCAGCATTTT.

The CDR3 loop reads CSVDGNSGNTIYF. The CDR3 DNA sequence: TGCAGCGTTGACGGTAACTCTGGAAACACCATATATTTT. The J gene is TRBJ1-3, the V gene TRBV29-1; D is unclear. This CDR3 has 13 amino acids. Trimming left V 3 bases short and J 0 bases short, with 6 bases between. The germline V gene has CDR1 SQVTM and CDR2 ANQGSEA.

This clone was counted between two and nine times. V gene TRBV6-5 combines with J gene TRBJ1-5; no clear D gene. The germline CDR1 and CDR2 sequences are MNHEY and SVGAGI. Trimming removed 6 bases from V and 5 bases from J, with 20 bases in between. The length of the CDR3 is 16 residues. CDR3 bases: TGTGCCAGCAGCTACCCGGTTGACGGATACTATCAGCCCCAGCATTTT. Translation gives CASSYPVDGYYQPQHF.

This chain joins TRBV21-1 and TRBJ2-2; the D call of TRBD1 is as the table states it, not checked on the DNA. TRBV21-1 is flagged as a pseudogene. This CDR3 spans 17 amino acids. CDR3: CASSKGADEKNTGELFF. The CDR3 nucleotides are TGTGCCAGCAGCAAAGGGGCCGATGAGAAGAACACCGGGGAGCTGTTTTTT.

V is TRBV6-5 and J is TRBJ2-1; 11 nucleotides line up with TRBD1. This CDR3 comprises 15 residues. Germline V gene lookup returns CDR1 MNHEY and CDR2 SVGAGI. Trimming removed 7 bases from V and 6 bases from J; junction bases left unmatched: 8. CDR3 coding DNA: TGTGCCAGCAAGATTGGGACAGGGGGATTCAATGAGCAGTTCTTC. Translating gives CASKIGTGGFNEQFF.

The rearrangement uses TRBV11-2 and TRBJ2-6; 12 positions agree with TRBD2. Trimming removed 2 bases from V and 0 bases from J; junction bases left unmatched: 2. The CDR3 extends over 18 amino acids. The V gene's germline CDR1 is SGHAT and CDR2 FQNNGV. The CDR3 region has the DNA TGTGCCAGCAGCTTAACACTAGCGGGGGGCTCTGGGGCCAACGTCCTGACTTTC. Amino acid sequence: CASSLTLAGGSGANVLTF.

The chain is built from TRBV19 and TRBJ1-5; TRBD1 aligns across 7 bases. Germline trimming cut 8 bases from V and 2 bases from J; bases unmatched to any gene: 6. The V gene's germline CDR1 is LNHDA and CDR2 SQIVND (reference sequence). The CDR3 has 14 residues. For the CDR3, the DNA is TGTGCCAGTGGTGTCGACAGGGGCAATCAGCCCCAGCATTTT. It specifies CASGVDRGNQPQHF.

The chain links TRBV6-6 to TRBJ2-3; D uncertain. The CDR3 runs to 12 residues. Per the germline V gene, CDR1 is MNHNY and CDR2 is SVGAGI (reference sequence). Trimming pared 0 bases from V and 6 bases from J, leaving 4 bases between. The CDR3 is CASSYSSDTQYF. Written as DNA, the CDR3 is TGTGCCAGCAGTTACTCGAGCGATACGCAGTATTTT.

The rearrangement uses TRBV20-1 and TRBJ2-7; D is ambiguous. The CDR3 length is 11 residues. V was cut by 3 bases and J by 6 bases, with 9 bases left in between. Per germline, CDR1 DFQATT and CDR2 SNEGSKA (reference sequence). The CDR3 nucleotides are TGCAGTGCTAGTCTGGTAGGCGAGCAGTACTTC. It encodes CSASLVGEQYF.

As for this clone: The same CDR3 also results from other DNA sequences found in this sample. The chain employs TRBV18 and TRBJ2-7, with TRBD2 matching 8 bases. Trimming at V came to 2 bases and at J to 5 bases, leaving 5 bases not matched to a gene. This CDR3 is 14 amino acids long. Germline CDR1 KGHSH, CDR2 LQKENI. CDR3 sequence reads: CASSPGISGNEQYF. CDR3 bases: TGTGCCAGCTCACCAGGTATTAGCGGGAACGAGCAGTACTTC.

This clone appeared once. The chain combines TRBV30 with TRBJ2-5, with a weak D call TRBD1 (5 bases). The length of the CDR3 is 13 residues. The ends were cut back, 4 bases at V and 3 bases at J, with 12 bases in the middle. Germline assignment: CDR1 GTSNPN and CDR2 SVGIG (reference sequence). CDR3 protein: CAWTPDSKETQYF. In DNA form, the CDR3 reads TGTGCCTGGACCCCCGACAGCAAAGAGACCCAGTACTTC.

The V and J genes are TRBV2 and TRBJ1-6; D is possibly TRBD1 (5 bases). The CDR3 contains 15 residues. V was trimmed by 1 base and J by 9 bases, leaving 13 bases between them. Per the germline V gene, CDR1 is SNHLY and CDR2 is FYNNEI. As DNA, the CDR3 is TGTGCCAGCAGTGAAGAAGTAGGGGCAGCTTCACCCCTCCACTTT. Protein sequence: CASSEEVGAASPLHF.

The rearrangement links TRBV28 to TRBJ1-3; 9 nucleotides align to TRBD1. CDR3 length: 14 amino acids. Germline-derived CDR1 and CDR2 are MDHEN and SYDVKM. J lost 2 bases, V lost 8 bases, and 4 bases had no gene match. The CDR3 DNA is TGTGCCAGCGACAGGGGGAGGACTGGAAACACCATATATTTT. It codes for CASDRGRTGNTIYF.

This chain uses TRBV5-8 with TRBJ2-7; D is ambiguous. V was trimmed by 1 base and J by 2 bases, leaving 10 bases between them. There are 14 residues in the CDR3. Germline CDR1 reads SGHTS; CDR2 reads YDEGEE. CDR3 in amino acids: CASSLSGRTYEQYF. CDR3 bases: TGTGCCAGCAGCTTGAGTGGCAGGACCTACGAGCAGTACTTC. The whole variable domain, remainder taken from reference TRBV5-8 and TRBJ2-7, is EAGVTQSPTHLIKTRGQQATLRCSPISGHTSVYWYQQALGLGLQFLLWYDEGEERNRGNFPPRFSGRQFPNYSSELNVNALELEDSALYLCASSLSGRTYEQYFGPGTRLTVT.

In this sample, this clone turned up once. The chain carries TRBV6-5 and TRBJ2-5; a possible D gene is TRBD2 (6 bases). V was pared by 2 bases and J by 4 bases, with 14 bases between. CDR3 length equals 15 residues. The V gene's germline CDR1 is MNHEY and CDR2 SVGAGI. The CDR3 protein is CASSYRGLGLETQYF. Written as DNA, the CDR3 is TGTGCCAGCAGTTACAGGGGACTGGGGTTAGAGACCCAGTACTTC.